The TCR beta chain described here comes from a study of OX40 agonist ivuxolimab in advanced cancers. Study-level information: Therapy given before enrollment (anti-PD-1, anti-PD-L1 or anti-CTLA-4) was allowed, and 40% had some. Of the patients, three showed partial responses, one with hepatocellular carcinoma and two with cutaneous melanoma.

Data came from immunoSEQ multiplex PCR; TCRdb stores just in-frame clones and leaves some out. The sample carries more than 35,000 clones, about 77% recorded once. Systemic immunosuppression or a history of autoimmune disease excluded patients. Trimming shortened V by 6 bases and J by 2 bases, and 13 bases separated the two germline ends. The CDR3 loop spans 15 amino acids. CDR1 and CDR2 from the germline V gene are MNHEY and SVGAGI. The material sequenced was CD4+ or CD8+ T cells sorted from blood, taken in a trial of the OX40 agonist ivuxolimab. This receptor was obtained from an adult with an advanced solid tumor such as melanoma, head and neck, liver or kidney cancer. V gene TRBV6-5 combines with J gene TRBJ2-2; D may be TRBD2 (6 bases). CDR3 bases: TGTGCCAGCAGCCCTGGGACTCTCAACACCGGGGAGCTGTTTTTT. Translation gives CASSPGTLNTGELFF.